Listed below are T cell receptor beta chains from one sample, sequenced in a study of OX40 agonist ivuxolimab in advanced cancers. Repertoires were generated with immunoSEQ multiplex PCR, while TCRdb's copy carries only in-frame clones and drops some. The table records under 85,000 clones, 65% to 90% of them present only once. This sample comprised CD4+ or CD8+ T cells sorted from blood, obtained in a trial of the OX40 agonist ivuxolimab. These receptors were collected from an adult with an advanced solid tumor such as melanoma, head and neck, liver or kidney cancer. Both conserved end residues are part of each CDR3. D genes are given only for firm matches. Only some rows state a clone size, as once, few, many or a class for expanded clones.

CDR3 protein: CASSPLASQETQYF; CDR3 DNA: TGTGCCAGTAGTCCACTCGCTAGCCAAGAGACCCAGTACTTC; clone size: once; CDR3 length: 14; D gene: -; J gene: TRBJ2-5; V gene: TRBV19
CDR3 protein: CASSIGRGPDTQYF; CDR3 DNA: TGTGCCAGTAGTATAGGGCGGGGCCCAGATACGCAGTATTTT; clone size: -; CDR3 length: 14; D gene: -; J gene: TRBJ2-3; V gene: TRBV19
CDR3 protein: CASSSHSAYEQYF; CDR3 DNA: TGTGCCAGCAGCTCCCACAGCGCCTACGAGCAGTACTTC; clone size: -; CDR3 length: 13; D gene: -; J gene: TRBJ2-7; V gene: TRBV7-2
CDR3 protein: CASSSGGGTMVTEAFF; CDR3 DNA: TGCGCCAGCAGCTCGGGGGGCGGAACAATGGTCACTGAAGCTTTCTTT; clone size: few; CDR3 length: 16; D gene: -; J gene: TRBJ1-1; V gene: TRBV5-1
CDR3 protein: CASSLEPGTAIGETQYF; CDR3 DNA: TGTGCCAGCAGCTTAGAGCCCGGGACTGCCATTGGGGAGACCCAGTACTTC; clone size: -; CDR3 length: 17; D gene: -; J gene: TRBJ2-5; V gene: TRBV11-2
CDR3 protein: CASSPSRPRLAGSYNEQFF; CDR3 DNA: TGTGCCAGCAGCCCAAGCCGACCACGACTAGCGGGATCCTACAATGAGCAGTTCTTC; clone size: -; CDR3 length: 19; D gene: TRBD2; J gene: TRBJ2-1; V gene: TRBV7-3
CDR3 protein: CASSLDGGGPYNEQFF; CDR3 DNA: TGTGCCAGCAGCTTAGATGGCGGGGGACCCTACAATGAGCAGTTCTTC; clone size: -; CDR3 length: 16; D gene: TRBD2; J gene: TRBJ2-1; V gene: TRBV7-2
CDR3 protein: CASSLEGRPSGLRDEQFF; CDR3 DNA: TGTGCCAGCAGCTTGGAGGGTAGGCCTAGCGGCCTTCGGGATGAGCAGTTCTTC; clone size: -; CDR3 length: 18; D gene: TRBD2; J gene: TRBJ2-1; V gene: TRBV9
CDR3 protein: CASSPGLSTDTQYF; CDR3 DNA: TGCGCCAGCAGCCCTGGACTTAGCACAGATACGCAGTATTTT; clone size: -; CDR3 length: 14; D gene: -; J gene: TRBJ2-3; V gene: TRBV5-1
CDR3 protein: CAWMDESTNEKLFF; CDR3 DNA: TGTGCCTGGATGGACGAGTCAACTAATGAAAAACTGTTTTTT; clone size: -; CDR3 length: 14; D gene: -; J gene: TRBJ1-4; V gene: TRBV30
CDR3 protein: CASSQGGGRGPPEAFF; CDR3 DNA: TGCGCCAGCAGCCAAGGGGGGGGTCGGGGGCCCCCTGAAGCTTTCTTT; clone size: -; CDR3 length: 16; D gene: -; J gene: TRBJ1-1; V gene: TRBV4-1
CDR3 protein: CASRGTGIGYTF; CDR3 DNA: TGTGCCAGCAGAGGGACAGGGATCGGCTACACCTTC; clone size: -; CDR3 length: 12; D gene: TRBD1; J gene: TRBJ1-2; V gene: TRBV6-1
CDR3 protein: CASSLSGSSTDTQYF; CDR3 DNA: TGTGCCAGCAGCTTGAGCGGCTCTAGCACAGATACGCAGTATTTT; clone size: -; CDR3 length: 15; D gene: -; J gene: TRBJ2-3; V gene: TRBV7-2
CDR3 protein: CSVAGIRGPLSYEQYF; CDR3 DNA: TGCAGCGTTGCTGGTATTCGGGGGCCGCTATCCTACGAGCAGTACTTC; clone size: -; CDR3 length: 16; D gene: -; J gene: TRBJ2-7; V gene: TRBV29-1
CDR3 protein: CASSLGQVLSYEQYF; CDR3 DNA: TGTGCCAGCAGCTTAGGACAGGTCCTCTCCTACGAGCAGTACTTC; clone size: -; CDR3 length: 15; D gene: -; J gene: TRBJ2-7; V gene: TRBV7-9
CDR3 protein: CASGLVQGGEGSPLHF; CDR3 DNA: TGTGCTAGTGGTTTGGTACAGGGGGGCGAGGGCTCACCCCTCCACTTT; clone size: -; CDR3 length: 16; D gene: TRBD1; J gene: TRBJ1-6; V gene: TRBV12-5
CDR3 protein: CASSRTVSSNYGYTF; CDR3 DNA: TGTGCCAGCAGCCGGACAGTATCATCTAACTATGGCTACACCTTC; clone size: -; CDR3 length: 15; D gene: -; J gene: TRBJ1-2; V gene: TRBV7-2
CDR3 protein: CASSIPGRRAFF; CDR3 DNA: TGTGCCAGCAGCATACCTGGGAGGCGAGCTTTCTTT; clone size: -; CDR3 length: 12; D gene: -; J gene: TRBJ1-1; V gene: TRBV9
CDR3 protein: CASSAWTLGANVLTF; CDR3 DNA: TGTGCCAGCAGCGCTTGGACTCTTGGGGCCAACGTCCTGACTTTC; clone size: -; CDR3 length: 15; D gene: -; J gene: TRBJ2-6; V gene: TRBV9
CDR3 protein: CASSQDRASYGYTF; CDR3 DNA: TGTGCCAGCAGCCAAGACAGGGCATCCTATGGCTACACCTTC; clone size: -; CDR3 length: 14; D gene: TRBD1; J gene: TRBJ1-2; V gene: TRBV2
CDR3 protein: CASRIRTSGSSNEQFF; CDR3 DNA: TGCGCCAGCCGAATCAGGACTAGCGGGAGTTCCAATGAGCAGTTCTTC; clone size: once; CDR3 length: 16; D gene: TRBD2; J gene: TRBJ2-1; V gene: TRBV10-2
CDR3 protein: CASSQDEDRAASPLHF; CDR3 DNA: TGTGCCAGCAGCCAGGATGAGGACAGGGCGGCCTCACCCCTCCACTTT; clone size: -; CDR3 length: 16; D gene: TRBD1; J gene: TRBJ1-6; V gene: TRBV4-2
CDR3 protein: CATTGRKTDTQYF; CDR3 DNA: TGTGCCACGACAGGCCGGAAGACAGATACGCAGTATTTT; clone size: -; CDR3 length: 13; D gene: -; J gene: TRBJ2-3; V gene: TRBV19
CDR3 protein: CASSGVGGNYDEQFF; CDR3 DNA: TGCGCCAGCAGCGGGGTTGGCGGGAATTACGATGAGCAGTTCTTC; clone size: -; CDR3 length: 15; D gene: -; J gene: TRBJ2-1; V gene: TRBV5-1
CDR3 protein: CASSPLRRAMNTEAFF; CDR3 DNA: TGCGCCAGCAGCCCCCTACGCAGGGCCATGAACACTGAAGCTTTCTTT; clone size: -; CDR3 length: 16; D gene: -; J gene: TRBJ1-1; V gene: TRBV4-1
CDR3 protein: CASTPGSGIYGYTF; CDR3 DNA: TGTGCCAGTACCCCAGGTTCGGGGATCTATGGCTACACCTTC; clone size: few; CDR3 length: 14; D gene: -; J gene: TRBJ1-2; V gene: TRBV19
CDR3 protein: CASSSGYNEKLFF; CDR3 DNA: TGTGCCAGCTCATCAGGGTATAATGAAAAACTGTTTTTT; clone size: few; CDR3 length: 13; D gene: -; J gene: TRBJ1-4; V gene: TRBV18
CDR3 protein: CASRRGGGNDEQYF; CDR3 DNA: TGTGCCAGCAGGCGAGGGGGGGGTAACGACGAGCAGTACTTC; clone size: once; CDR3 length: 14; D gene: -; J gene: TRBJ2-7; V gene: TRBV5-4
CDR3 protein: CASSPNRQGLNYGYTF; CDR3 DNA: TGCGCCAGCAGCCCAAACCGACAGGGACTTAACTATGGCTACACCTTC; clone size: -; CDR3 length: 16; D gene: TRBD1; J gene: TRBJ1-2; V gene: TRBV4-1
CDR3 protein: CASSIQGTDNEQFF; CDR3 DNA: TGTGCCAGTAGTATTCAGGGGACGGACAATGAGCAGTTCTTC; clone size: -; CDR3 length: 14; D gene: -; J gene: TRBJ2-1; V gene: TRBV19
CDR3 protein: CASSTRGGNTYEQYF; CDR3 DNA: TGTGCCAGCAGCACAAGAGGGGGCAATACCTACGAGCAGTACTTC; clone size: few; CDR3 length: 15; D gene: TRBD1; J gene: TRBJ2-7; V gene: TRBV27
CDR3 protein: CASTLIGARVATGELFF; CDR3 DNA: TGTGCCAGTACTCTCATCGGTGCCAGGGTAGCCACCGGGGAGCTGTTTTTT; clone size: -; CDR3 length: 17; D gene: -; J gene: TRBJ2-2; V gene: TRBV19
CDR3 protein: CASSLGLSGVDKETQYF; CDR3 DNA: TGTGCCAGCAGCTTAGGCCTTAGCGGGGTGGATAAAGAGACCCAGTACTTC; clone size: -; CDR3 length: 17; D gene: TRBD2; J gene: TRBJ2-5; V gene: TRBV11-2
CDR3 protein: CATSSHGSEQYF; CDR3 DNA: TGTGCCACCAGCTCCCACGGGAGCGAGCAGTACTTC; clone size: -; CDR3 length: 12; D gene: -; J gene: TRBJ2-7; V gene: TRBV15
CDR3 protein: CASSIRVTGYTF; CDR3 DNA: TGTGCCAGTAGTATCAGGGTAACTGGCTACACCTTC; clone size: -; CDR3 length: 12; D gene: -; J gene: TRBJ1-2; V gene: TRBV19
CDR3 protein: CKPGNTIYF; CDR3 DNA: TGCAAGCCCGGAAACACCATATATTTT; clone size: -; CDR3 length: 9; D gene: -; J gene: TRBJ1-3; V gene: TRBV20-1
CDR3 protein: CASSEPYEQYF; CDR3 DNA: TGTGCCAGCAGTGAACCTTACGAGCAGTACTTC; clone size: -; CDR3 length: 11; D gene: -; J gene: TRBJ2-7; V gene: TRBV2
CDR3 protein: CASSPTPTSGSSGTQYF; CDR3 DNA: TGCGCCAGCAGCCCGACCCCGACTAGCGGGAGTTCTGGGACCCAGTACTTC; clone size: few; CDR3 length: 17; D gene: TRBD2; J gene: TRBJ2-5; V gene: TRBV5-1
CDR3 protein: CASSKEGWTSGGPSYEQYF; CDR3 DNA: TGTGCCAGCAGCAAAGAAGGGTGGACTAGCGGGGGTCCATCCTACGAGCAGTACTTC; clone size: -; CDR3 length: 19; D gene: TRBD2; J gene: TRBJ2-7; V gene: TRBV7-2
CDR3 protein: CASRREGFGYEQYF; CDR3 DNA: TGTGCCAGCAGGAGGGAGGGGTTTGGGTACGAGCAGTACTTC; clone size: -; CDR3 length: 14; D gene: TRBD2; J gene: TRBJ2-7; V gene: TRBV6-1
CDR3 protein: CASSPSPNPGFEQFF; CDR3 DNA: TGTGCCAGCAGCCCCTCCCCGAACCCCGGGTTTGAGCAGTTCTTC; clone size: -; CDR3 length: 15; D gene: -; J gene: TRBJ2-1; V gene: TRBV6-5
CDR3 protein: CASSQGLLLSGNTIYF; CDR3 DNA: TGTGCCAGCAGTCAAGGACTGCTACTCTCTGGAAACACCATATATTTT; clone size: -; CDR3 length: 16; D gene: -; J gene: TRBJ1-3; V gene: TRBV6-6
CDR3 protein: CASSLVGGVSTDTQYF; CDR3 DNA: TGTGCCAGCAGCTTGGTGGGAGGGGTTAGCACAGATACGCAGTATTTT; clone size: -; CDR3 length: 16; D gene: TRBD2; J gene: TRBJ2-3; V gene: TRBV7-6
CDR3 protein: CASSLETTGAFF; CDR3 DNA: TGTGCCAGCAGCTTGGAGACAACCGGAGCTTTCTTT; clone size: -; CDR3 length: 12; D gene: -; J gene: TRBJ1-1; V gene: TRBV5-5
CDR3 protein: CASSSGGTGEQYF; CDR3 DNA: TGTGCCAGCAGCTCAGGGGGGACGGGCGAGCAGTACTTC; clone size: -; CDR3 length: 13; D gene: -; J gene: TRBJ2-7; V gene: TRBV7-2
CDR3 protein: CASTTHLTGNTEAFF; CDR3 DNA: TGTGCCAGCACAACTCACCTTACAGGGAACACTGAAGCTTTCTTT; clone size: few; CDR3 length: 15; D gene: -; J gene: TRBJ1-1; V gene: TRBV4-2
CDR3 protein: CASSLIRDGGRAGELFF; CDR3 DNA: TGTGCCAGCAGCTTAATACGGGACGGCGGGAGAGCCGGGGAGCTGTTTTTT; clone size: -; CDR3 length: 17; D gene: TRBD2; J gene: TRBJ2-2; V gene: TRBV7-3
CDR3 protein: CASSVATYRRGYTF; CDR3 DNA: TGTGCCAGCAGCGTAGCTACTTACCGCCGGGGCTACACCTTC; clone size: -; CDR3 length: 14; D gene: -; J gene: TRBJ1-2; V gene: TRBV9